Listed here are 18 T cell receptor beta chains from one sample, sequenced in a study of blood T cell repertoires in COVID-19 (dated by TCRdb to the early 2020s). The library was made by the immunoSEQ multiplex PCR assay. TCRdb took over this immuneACCESS table, retaining in-frame rearrangements with V and J assigned. Such tables are incomplete; in checked studies, under half of the missing clones stem from an unresolved V gene, and the remainder is unexplained. In this sample the table shows under 300,000 clones, about nine tenths of which occur a single time. 3% of the sample goes to the ten largest clones. The sequenced sample was PBMCs or T cells enriched from blood (not recorded which). The source of these receptors is a woman in her 50s who had recovered from COVID-19.

V and J are TRBV27 and TRBJ2-1; 8 bases align to TRBD1. The CDR3 has 15 residues. V gave up 6 bases and J gave up 10 bases; unmatched junction bases: 14. CDR1 is MNHEY and CDR2 is SMNVEV in the germline V gene (reference sequence). The CDR3 DNA reads TGTGCCAGCAGCTTTACAGGGGGTTTGGGGCCAGAGCAGTTCTTC. This sequence encodes CASSFTGGLGPEQFF.

This chain uses TRBV29-1 with TRBJ1-1, with D perhaps matching TRBD1 (6 bases). Trimming shortened V by 6 bases and J by 2 bases, and 10 bases separated the two germline ends. Germline CDR1 SQVTM, CDR2 ANQGSEA. The CDR3 is made up of 12 amino acids. Here the CDR3 DNA reads TGCAGCGTAAACAGGGCTAACACTGAAGCTTTCTTT. Amino acid sequence: CSVNRANTEAFF.

The chain carries TRBV27 and TRBJ2-3, with 7 bases identical to TRBD2. The germline gives CDR1 MNHEY, CDR2 SMNVEV (reference sequence). This CDR3 is built from 18 residues. Trimming cost V 2 bases and J 1 base; bases outside gene matches: 12. The CDR3 reads CASSLNHLAAPCTDTQYF. The CDR3 DNA sequence: TGTGCCAGCAGTTTAAACCACCTAGCGGCACCGTGCACAGATACGCAGTATTTT.

The chain is built from TRBV6-5 and TRBJ2-1, with D possibly matching TRBD1 (6 bases). Deletions cut 2 bases from V and 4 bases from J, with 15 bases between. The CDR3 extends over 16 amino acids. Germline-derived CDR1 and CDR2 are MNHEY and SVGAGI. CDR3 loop: CASSYGYSTGYNEQFF. CDR3 DNA sequence: TGTGCCAGCAGTTACGGCTATTCGACAGGTTACAATGAGCAGTTCTTC.

The genes are TRBV18 and TRBJ1-1; 7 nucleotides match TRBD1. Trimming cost V 3 bases and J 1 base; bases outside gene matches: 2. Germline CDR1 reads KGHSH; CDR2 reads LQKENI. There are 14 residues in the CDR3. CDR3 DNA sequence: TGTGCCAGCTCACCGAGGGACAGGAACACTGAAGCTTTCTTT. Its translation is CASSPRDRNTEAFF. The variable domain in full, completed from reference TRBV18 and TRBJ1-1, reads NAGVMQNPRHLVRRRGQEARLRCSPMKGHSHVYWYRQLPEEGLKFMVYLQKENIIDESGMPKERFSAEFPKEGPSILRIQQVVRGDSAAYFCASSPRDRNTEAFFGQGTRLTVV.

This rearrangement joins TRBV7-8 to TRBJ1-3; TRBD1 is a possible D gene (5 bases). Germline V gene sequence: CDR1 SGHVS, CDR2 FQNEAQ. Trimming stripped 3 bases from V and 1 base from J, with 13 bases between. The CDR3 contains 16 residues. CDR3 amino acids: CASSLGTTASGNTIYF. The CDR3 DNA reads TGTGCCAGCAGCTTGGGAACGACAGCTTCTGGAAACACCATATATTTT.

This chain connects TRBV27 to TRBJ2-3, with unresolved D. Germline V gene lookup returns CDR1 MNHEY and CDR2 SMNVEV (reference sequence). Trimming pared 3 bases from V and 0 bases from J, leaving 4 bases between. This CDR3 has 13 residues. CDR3: CASSFSSTDTQYF. The CDR3, as DNA: TGTGCCAGCAGTTTCTCTAGCACAGATACGCAGTATTTT.

The chain joins TRBV7-2 to TRBJ2-1; 7 bases agree with TRBD2. J was trimmed by 4 bases and V by 7 bases; bases with no gene match: 13. The CDR3 has 16 amino acids. Per germline, CDR1 SGHTA and CDR2 FQGNSA. This CDR3 reads CASTPRTSSLYNEQFF. The CDR3 DNA reads as TGTGCCAGCACCCCCCGGACTAGTTCTTTGTACAATGAGCAGTTCTTC.

The chain has TRBV6-2 or TRBV6-3 and TRBJ2-4; tentative D call: TRBD1 (5 bases). In germline, CDR1 is MNHEY, CDR2 SVGEGT. The germline V and J ends were trimmed by 5 bases and 1 base, with 12 bases remaining between them. This CDR3 spans 15 amino acids. CDR3 amino acids: CASSNQGLAKNIQYF. The CDR3 DNA follows: TGTGCCAGCAGTAACCAGGGTCTCGCCAAAAACATTCAGTACTTC.

The rearrangement uses TRBV11-2 and TRBJ2-1, with TRBD2 matching over 10 bases. Germline trimming cut 5 bases from V and 5 bases from J; bases unmatched to any gene: 3. The CDR3 has 14 amino acids. CDR1 is SGHAT and CDR2 is FQNNGV in the germline V gene. CDR3 amino acids: CASSTGLADNEQFF. The CDR3 region has the DNA TGTGCCAGCAGCACAGGACTAGCGGACAATGAGCAGTTCTTC.

The chain combines TRBV19 with TRBJ2-1; D not certain. Trimming removed 3 bases from V and 4 bases from J, with 7 bases in between. CDR3 length: 13 amino acids. Germline V gives CDR1 LNHDA, CDR2 SQIVND (reference sequence). In DNA form, the CDR3 reads TGTGCCAGTAGTATGAGGCAGTACAATGAGCAGTTCTTC. This encodes CASSMRQYNEQFF.

The chain recombines TRBV19 with TRBJ2-5; possible D gene TRBD1, 6 bases. CDR1 and CDR2 (germline): LNHDA, SQIVND (reference sequence). This CDR3 has 13 amino acids. The V end lost 2 bases, the J end lost 5 bases, and 9 bases lay between the germline ends. CDR3 nucleotides: TGTGCCAGTAGTATATTACAGGGTGAGACCCAGTACTTC. Translated, it gives CASSILQGETQYF.

V usage is TRBV27 and J usage is TRBJ2-3; D is uncertain. The germline V gene encodes CDR1 MNHEY and CDR2 SMNVEV (reference sequence). Trimming cost V 3 bases and J 1 base, with 8 bases left between them. The CDR3 is 14 amino acids. CDR3 region: CASSFWARTDTQYF. CDR3 sequence (DNA): TGTGCCAGCAGTTTTTGGGCGCGCACAGATACGCAGTATTTT.

The genes are TRBV11-2 and TRBJ1-2; 10 nucleotides line up with TRBD1. The CDR3 has 13 residues. The junction had 3 bases not matched to a gene; V was cut back by 3 bases and J by 8 bases. Germline V gives CDR1 SGHAT, CDR2 FQNNGV. CDR3: CASSFDRGRGYTF. For the CDR3, the DNA is TGTGCCAGCAGCTTCGACAGGGGGCGCGGCTACACCTTC. The full variable domain, its missing parts supplied by reference TRBV11-2 and TRBJ1-2, is EAGVAQSPRYKIIEKRQSVAFWCNPISGHATLYWYQQILGQGPKLLIQFQNNGVVDDSQLPKDRFSAERLKGVDSTLKIQPAKLEDSAVYLCASSFDRGRGYTFGSGTRLTVV.

This clone was detected only once. The V gene is TRBV20-1, the J gene TRBJ2-3, with 9 bases fitting TRBD2. V trimming: 3 bases; J trimming: 5 bases; junction bases outside the gene matches: 6. The CDR3 has 14 residues. From germline, CDR1 is DFQATT and CDR2 SNEGSKA (reference sequence). The CDR3 DNA reads as TGCAGTGCTAGTAAGCGGGAGGAAGAAGATACGCAGTATTTT. It yields the protein CSASKREEEDTQYF.

The genes are TRBV6-2 or TRBV6-3 and TRBJ1-6; 11 bases are a match to TRBD1. The trim removed 5 bases at V and 14 bases at J, leaving 5 bases unmatched. CDR3 length: 13 amino acids. Germline CDR1 and CDR2: MNHEY and SVGEGT. The CDR3 is CASSPGTGGTLHF. The CDR3 bases are TGTGCCAGCAGTCCCGGGACAGGGGGGACCCTCCACTTT.

J is TRBJ2-3 and V is TRBV6-4; 8 nucleotides align to TRBD2. CDR1 and CDR2 (germline): MRHNA, SNTAGT. The CDR3 extends over 13 amino acids. V lost 0 bases, J lost 11 bases, and 4 bases stayed unmatched. CDR3 sequence (DNA): TGTGCCAGCAGTGACTCGACTAGCGCACTGCAGTATTTT. As protein: CASSDSTSALQYF.

The chain has TRBV28 and TRBJ1-1; TRBD1 is a possible D gene (6 bases). The CDR3 spans 14 residues. CDR1 MDHEN and CDR2 SYDVKM come from the germline V gene. Trimming stripped 6 bases from V and 4 bases from J, with 15 bases between. The CDR3 protein is CASSQTGSITEAFF. CDR3 coding DNA: TGTGCCAGCAGCCAAACAGGGTCCATCACTGAAGCTTTCTTT.